The 2 T cell receptor beta chains given below trace back to one sample, sequenced in a study of vaccination effects on CD4 cells after COVID-19. Their cognate antigens are unknown. Antigen-specific CD4+ T cells expanded by the ViraFEST assay with viral peptide pools were then sequenced. Once cultured for roughly ten days, the cells underwent separation to obtain CD4+ T cells. Two doses of either BNT162b2 or mRNA-1273 were given to each participant. Here immunoSEQ multiplex PCR was the method, and the copy in TCRdb shows in-frame clones only, minus some. The sample carries tens of thousands of clones, roughly two thirds recorded once. The specimen comprised CD4+ T cells from PBMCs cultured with HCoV-229E spike peptides, sampled after COVID-19 vaccination. These receptors all come from a human donor who received a COVID-19 vaccine.

This sequence joins TRBV5-1 and TRBJ2-5, with 8 bases lining up with TRBD2. The CDR3 is 16 amino acids. From germline, CDR1 is SGHRS and CDR2 YFSETQ. Losses at the gene ends were 0 bases for V and 1 base for J; bases not matched to a gene: 5. The CDR3 here is CASSLAPAGGQETQYF. CDR3 in DNA: TGCGCCAGCAGCTTGGCCCCGGCGGGGGGCCAAGAGACCCAGTACTTC.

In its sample, this clone was seen once. This chain uses TRBV3-1 (or the pseudogene TRBV3-2) with TRBJ1-4; D call uncertain. This CDR3 has 12 amino acids. V was shortened by 3 bases and J by 6 bases, with 5 bases between the two germline ends. Germline V gene data show CDR1 as LGHDT and CDR2 as YNNKEL (reference sequence). The CDR3 here is CASSHAYEKLFF. The CDR3 DNA reads as TGTGCCAGCAGCCATGCTTATGAAAAACTGTTTTTT.